This T cell receptor (beta chain) comes out of a study of blood T cell repertoires in COVID-19 (dated by TCRdb to 2018 to 2021). Context from the whole study: The collaborator samples originated in the United States, Italy and Spain and spanned the acute and convalescent phases of COVID-19. Where HLA class I and class II types were available, the types were taken from metadata supplied by the sample provider, not from assay-based typing. The samples were drawn from the first 160 participants of the ongoing ImmuneRACE study and from some 1,300 subjects provided by 6 global collaborators. Deeply sampled blood TCRbeta repertoires from subjects exposed to, actively infected with, or recovered from COVID-19 were included in the dataset. The material from the prospective study consisted of cDNA or gDNA derived from T cells, B-cell-depleted T cells, or PBMCs. A de-identified subject ID, COVID-19 status, age in years and sex were almost always included in the sample metadata. A freely available public database, intended as a resource for researchers studying the immune response to SARS-CoV-2, is where the repertoires were released. General study outcomes and caveats: The amount of clinical and demographic metadata varied by source and participant and was provided uncurated.

Trimming takes 6 bases from V and 1 base from J, and the germline ends sit 13 bases apart. Taken from cysteine to phenylalanine, the CDR3 has 14 residues. CDR3 DNA only is kept here, 42 bases in frame from base 1. CDR1 and CDR2 (SGHRS, YFSETQ) derive from the germline V gene. Whole blood was collected in K2EDTA tubes by collaborating institutions according to the institutions' own protocols. For TCRbeta analysis, collaborator samples were shipped as frozen whole blood, as isolated PBMCs, or as DNA extracted from either sample type. As for this clone: What this receptor recognizes is not known. No base quality information exists; no much larger clone differs at one position.

TCRbeta CDR3 regions were amplified from genomic DNA by means of the immunoSEQ Assay, a bias-controlled multiplex PCR. The paper's data handling went like this. The number of nucleated cells in each sample was estimated from the amplification of reference gene primers within the assay. To quantify the absolute abundance of each unique TCRbeta CDR3 rearrangement, sequence reads were collapsed and filtered. For each sample, productive Simpson clonality was calculated as the square root of Simpson's diversity index over productive rearrangements. The immuneACCESS repertoire file appears here via TCRdb, limited to in-frame rearrangements. These files lack a portion of the clones; in checked studies, under half of the deficit traces to unresolved V genes, and the cause of the others is not known. The D gene and trimming were derived from the DNA, and the V and J assignments and clone size from that table. The table for this sample lists 15,000 to 20,000 clones; 91% of them were counted only once. The top ten clones comprise roughly 6.6% of the sample.

The sequence derives from a human donor in a cohort sampled during active COVID-19. The chain joins TRBV5-1 to TRBJ2-5; no D gene is confidently identified. Sequences were obtained from peripheral blood. CDR3 sequence: CASTVAGGQETQYF. The sequenced DNA: TGCGCCAGCACCGTCGCCGGCGGCCAAGAGACCCAGTACTTC.